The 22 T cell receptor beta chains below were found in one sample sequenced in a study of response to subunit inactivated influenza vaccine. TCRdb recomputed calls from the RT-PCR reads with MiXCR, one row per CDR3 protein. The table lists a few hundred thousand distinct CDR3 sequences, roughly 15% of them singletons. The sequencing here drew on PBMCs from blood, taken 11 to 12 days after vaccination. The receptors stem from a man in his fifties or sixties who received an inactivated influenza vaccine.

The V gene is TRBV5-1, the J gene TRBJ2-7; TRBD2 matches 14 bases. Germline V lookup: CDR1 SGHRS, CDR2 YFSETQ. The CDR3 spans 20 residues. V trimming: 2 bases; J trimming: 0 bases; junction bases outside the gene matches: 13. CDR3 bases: TGCGCCAGCAGCTTACGCCCGGGACTAGCGGGAGCGAAACCCTCCTACGAGCAGTACTTC. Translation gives CASSLRPGLAGAKPSYEQYF.

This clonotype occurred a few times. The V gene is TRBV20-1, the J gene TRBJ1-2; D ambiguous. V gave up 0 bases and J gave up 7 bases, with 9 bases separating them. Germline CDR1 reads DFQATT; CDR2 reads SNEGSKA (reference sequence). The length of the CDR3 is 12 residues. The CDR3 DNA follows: TGCAGTGCTAGAGATCCAGTGGGTGGCTACACCTTC. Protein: CSARDPVGGYTF.

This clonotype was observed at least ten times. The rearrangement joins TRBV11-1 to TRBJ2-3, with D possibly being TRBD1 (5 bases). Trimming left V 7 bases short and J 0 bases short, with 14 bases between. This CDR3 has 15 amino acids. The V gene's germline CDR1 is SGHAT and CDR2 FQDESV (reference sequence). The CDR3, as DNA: TGTGCCAGCAACACCCAGGGCAGGAGCACAGATACGCAGTATTTT. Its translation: CASNTQGRSTDTQYF.

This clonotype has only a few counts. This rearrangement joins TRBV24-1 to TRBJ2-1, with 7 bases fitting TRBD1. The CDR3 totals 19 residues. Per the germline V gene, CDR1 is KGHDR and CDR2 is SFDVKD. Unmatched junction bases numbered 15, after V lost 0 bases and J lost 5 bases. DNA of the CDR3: TGTGCCACCAGTGATTTGATTTCCCGACAGGGCGGGTCCAACAATGAGCAGTTCTTC. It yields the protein CATSDLISRQGGSNNEQFF.

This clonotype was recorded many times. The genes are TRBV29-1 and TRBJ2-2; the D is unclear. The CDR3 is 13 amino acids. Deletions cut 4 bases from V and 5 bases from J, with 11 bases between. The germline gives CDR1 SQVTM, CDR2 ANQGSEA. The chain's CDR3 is CSVGDTFTGELFF. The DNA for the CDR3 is TGCAGCGTTGGTGACACCTTTACCGGGGAGCTGTTTTTT.

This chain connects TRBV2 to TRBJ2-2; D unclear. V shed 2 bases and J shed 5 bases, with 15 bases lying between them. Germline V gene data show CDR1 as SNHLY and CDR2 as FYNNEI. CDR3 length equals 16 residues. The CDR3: CASSEFLRLNTGELFF. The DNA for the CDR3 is TGTGCCAGCAGTGAATTTCTGCGGCTGAATACCGGGGAGCTGTTTTTT.

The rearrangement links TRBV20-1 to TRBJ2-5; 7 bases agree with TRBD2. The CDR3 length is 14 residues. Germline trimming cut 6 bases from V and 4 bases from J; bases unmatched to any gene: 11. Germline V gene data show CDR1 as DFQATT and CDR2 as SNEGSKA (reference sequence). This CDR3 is CSAKAAGIGETQYF. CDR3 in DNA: TGCAGTGCAAAAGCAGCGGGAATAGGAGAGACCCAGTACTTC.

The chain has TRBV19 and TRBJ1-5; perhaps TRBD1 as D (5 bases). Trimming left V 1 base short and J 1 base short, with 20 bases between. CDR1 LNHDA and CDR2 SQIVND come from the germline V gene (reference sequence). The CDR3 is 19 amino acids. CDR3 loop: CASSIVPPRGVTSNQPQHF. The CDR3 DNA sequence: TGTGCCAGTAGTATAGTGCCCCCCCGAGGGGTGACCAGCAATCAGCCCCAGCATTTT.

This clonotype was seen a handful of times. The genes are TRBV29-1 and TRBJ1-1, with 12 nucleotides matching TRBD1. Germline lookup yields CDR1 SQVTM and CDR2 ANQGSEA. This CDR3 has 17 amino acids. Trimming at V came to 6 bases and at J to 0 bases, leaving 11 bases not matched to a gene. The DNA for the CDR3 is TGCAGCGTCCAAACCCCGGGACAGGGGGCTGTGAACACTGAAGCTTTCTTT. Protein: CSVQTPGQGAVNTEAFF.

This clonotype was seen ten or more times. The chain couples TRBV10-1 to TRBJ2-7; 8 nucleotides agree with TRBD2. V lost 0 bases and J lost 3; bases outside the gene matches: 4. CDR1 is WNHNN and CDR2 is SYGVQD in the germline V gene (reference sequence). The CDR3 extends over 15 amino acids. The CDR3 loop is CASSESIAGIYEQYF. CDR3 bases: TGCGCCAGCAGTGAGTCGATAGCGGGGATCTACGAGCAGTACTTC.

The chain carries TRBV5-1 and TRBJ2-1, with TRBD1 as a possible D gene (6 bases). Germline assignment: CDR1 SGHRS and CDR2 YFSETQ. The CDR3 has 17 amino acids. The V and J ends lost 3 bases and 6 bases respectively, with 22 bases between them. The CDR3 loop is CASSSILTGTPANEQFF. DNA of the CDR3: TGCGCCAGCAGCTCGATTTTAACCGGGACACCAGCCAATGAGCAGTTCTTC.

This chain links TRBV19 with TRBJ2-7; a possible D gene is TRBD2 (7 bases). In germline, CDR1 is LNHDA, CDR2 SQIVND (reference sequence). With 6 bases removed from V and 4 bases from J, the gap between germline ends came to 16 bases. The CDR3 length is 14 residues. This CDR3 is CASRGERDTYEQYF. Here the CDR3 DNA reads TGTGCCAGTAGAGGCGAGCGGGACACTTACGAGCAGTACTTC.

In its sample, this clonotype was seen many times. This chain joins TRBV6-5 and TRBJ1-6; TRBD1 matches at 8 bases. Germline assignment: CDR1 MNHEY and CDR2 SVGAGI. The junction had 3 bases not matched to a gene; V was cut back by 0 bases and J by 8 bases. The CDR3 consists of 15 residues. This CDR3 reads CASSYSNRGDSPLHF. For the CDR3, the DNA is TGTGCCAGCAGTTACTCAAACAGGGGGGATTCACCCCTCCACTTT.

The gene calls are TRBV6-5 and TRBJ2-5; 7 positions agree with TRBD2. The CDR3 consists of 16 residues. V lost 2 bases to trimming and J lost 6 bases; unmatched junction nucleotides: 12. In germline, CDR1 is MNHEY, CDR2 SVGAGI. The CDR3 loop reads CASSYNLAAHGKTQYF. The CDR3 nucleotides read TGTGCCAGCAGTTACAACCTAGCGGCTCACGGGAAGACCCAGTACTTC.

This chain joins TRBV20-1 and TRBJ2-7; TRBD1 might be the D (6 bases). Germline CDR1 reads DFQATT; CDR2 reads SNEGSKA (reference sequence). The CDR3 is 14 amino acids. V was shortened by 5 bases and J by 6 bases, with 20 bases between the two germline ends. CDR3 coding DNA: TGCAGTGCTGTTCGGGACATCCCTCGGCGCGAGCAGTACTTC. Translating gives CSAVRDIPRREQYF.

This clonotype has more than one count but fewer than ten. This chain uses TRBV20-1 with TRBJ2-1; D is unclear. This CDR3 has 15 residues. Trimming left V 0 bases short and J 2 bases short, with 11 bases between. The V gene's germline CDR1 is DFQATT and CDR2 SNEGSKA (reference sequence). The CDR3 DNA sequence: TGCAGTGCTAGAGATACACGGGCCACCTACAATGAGCAGTTCTTC. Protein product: CSARDTRATYNEQFF.

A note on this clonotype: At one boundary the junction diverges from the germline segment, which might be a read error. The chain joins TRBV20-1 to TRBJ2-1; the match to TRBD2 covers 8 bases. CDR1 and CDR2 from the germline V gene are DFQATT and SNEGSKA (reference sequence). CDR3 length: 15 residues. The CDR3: CSARGVTSGYKEQFF. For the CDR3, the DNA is TGCAGTGCTAGGGGGGTTACTAGCGGTTACAAAGAGCAGTTCTTC.

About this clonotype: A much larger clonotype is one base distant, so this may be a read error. This CDR3 reads CASSSTYTGELFF. The DNA for the CDR3 is TGTGCCAGCAGTTCGACATACACCGGGGAGCTGTTTTTT. The rearrangement uses TRBV7-9 and TRBJ2-2; D gene ambiguous. Trimming pared 6 bases from V and 3 bases from J, leaving 8 bases between. From germline, CDR1 is SEHNR and CDR2 FQNEAQ (reference sequence). CDR3 length equals 13 residues.

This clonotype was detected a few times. In DNA, the CDR3 is TGCAGTGCTAGAGAGGCCCGGGGCAATGAGCAGTTCTTC. Residues: CSAREARGNEQFF. The chain couples TRBV20-1 to TRBJ2-1; possibly TRBD2 for D (5 bases). V was pared by 0 bases and J by 6 bases, with 9 bases between. The CDR3 is 13 residues long. The germline V gene has CDR1 DFQATT and CDR2 SNEGSKA (reference sequence).

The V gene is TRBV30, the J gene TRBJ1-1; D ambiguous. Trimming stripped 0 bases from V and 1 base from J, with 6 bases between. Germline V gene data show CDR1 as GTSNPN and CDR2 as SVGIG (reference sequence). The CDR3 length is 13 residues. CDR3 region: CAWSVSENTEAFF. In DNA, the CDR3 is TGTGCCTGGAGTGTCTCTGAGAACACTGAAGCTTTCTTT.

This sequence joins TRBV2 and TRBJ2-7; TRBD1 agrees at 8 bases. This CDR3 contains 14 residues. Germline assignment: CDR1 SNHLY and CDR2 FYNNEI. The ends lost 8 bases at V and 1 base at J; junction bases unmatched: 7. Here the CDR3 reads CASGSGTGSYEQYF. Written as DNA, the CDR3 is TGTGCCAGCGGATCCGGGACAGGTTCCTACGAGCAGTACTTC.

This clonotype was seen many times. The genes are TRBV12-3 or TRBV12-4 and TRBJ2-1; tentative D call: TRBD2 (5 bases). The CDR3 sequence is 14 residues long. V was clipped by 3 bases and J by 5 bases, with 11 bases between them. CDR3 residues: CASSLRLADNEQFF. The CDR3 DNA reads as TGTGCCAGCAGTTTGAGGCTAGCTGACAATGAGCAGTTCTTC.